This TCR beta chain was captured in a study of cytomegalovirus exposure and HLA in healthy donors. Whole-study findings and limits: The study listed roughly 150 cytomegalovirus-associated TCR beta chains.

The assay was immunoSEQ multiplex PCR, and TCRdb's table has in-frame clones only and misses some. The data hold 150,000 to 200,000 clones, with around four fifths observed a single time. The ends were cut back, 2 bases at V and 2 bases at J, with 9 bases in the middle. CDR3 length: 14 amino acids. Germline CDR1 is LGHNA and CDR2 is YSLEER. For this clone: What it binds is unknown.

The origin of this receptor is a man aged 25-40 years in good health and CMV-seropositive. This chain joins TRBV4-3 and TRBJ1-1; D perhaps matches TRBD1 (6 bases). Sequencing input: PBMCs. DNA of the CDR3: TGCGCCAGCAGCCAATCAGGGGTTAACACTGAAGCTTTCTTT. This gives the protein CASSQSGVNTEAFF.